Listed here are 31 T cell receptor beta chains from one sample, sequenced in a study of shared clonotypes between healthy human individuals. Assay used: immunoSEQ multiplex PCR; TCRdb lists only in-frame clones, some missing. Among roughly 1,100,000 clones listed, approximately 68% were seen once. Sequencing was carried out using memory CD4+ T cells sorted from blood. Subset defined: CD45RA-negative fraction. These receptors all stem from a man aged 18 to 30 in good health.

About this clone itself: Additional DNA sequences in this sample encode the identical CDR3. The chain couples TRBV5-1 to TRBJ2-7, with TRBD2 as a possible D gene (6 bases). Trimming shortened V by 4 bases and J by 4 bases, and 12 bases separated the two germline ends. CDR1 SGHRS and CDR2 YFSETQ come from the germline V gene. This CDR3 comprises 13 residues. The CDR3 coding sequence is TGCGCCAGCAGCACGCCGGAGGGGTACGAGCAGTACTTC. Residues: CASSTPEGYEQYF.

Only a few counts were recorded for this clone. The gene calls are TRBV5-1 and TRBJ2-3; D possibly corresponds to TRBD2 (6 bases). Germline V gene lookup returns CDR1 SGHRS and CDR2 YFSETQ. The CDR3 totals 15 residues. Trimming pared 3 bases from V and 9 bases from J, leaving 20 bases between. CDR3 in DNA: TGCGCCAGCAGCTCGACCAGGACTACTCTCGACACGCAGTATTTT. Protein sequence: CASSSTRTTLDTQYF.

The V gene is TRBV28, the J gene TRBJ1-4; 8 bases are a match to TRBD1. Trimming removed 6 bases from V and 3 bases from J; junction bases left unmatched: 3. Germline CDR1 and CDR2: MDHEN and SYDVKM. The CDR3 contains 14 residues. Written as DNA, the CDR3 is TGTGCCAGCAGCACAGGGGGGCCTAATGAAAAACTGTTTTTT. Encoded protein: CASSTGGPNEKLFF.

Regarding this clone: This may arise from a read error, as a much more abundant clone is one base away. The rearrangement uses TRBV5-8 and TRBJ1-4; D unclear. The CDR3 loop spans 14 amino acids. Trimming cost V 0 bases and J 1 base, with 4 bases left between them. The germline gives CDR1 SGHTS, CDR2 YDEGEE. CDR3 nucleotides: TGTGCCAGCAGCTTGGAGGGAACTAATGAAAAACTGTTTTTT. This sequence encodes CASSLEGTNEKLFF.

V gene TRBV19 combines with J gene TRBJ2-7, with 7 nucleotides matching TRBD1. Germline lookup yields CDR1 LNHDA and CDR2 SQIVND (reference sequence). This CDR3 has 15 residues. The J segment lost 6 bases and the V segment lost 5 bases, leaving 13 bases of the junction unmatched. CDR3 protein: CASSVHDRVGGEQYF. DNA for the CDR3: TGTGCCAGTAGTGTTCACGACAGGGTCGGTGGCGAGCAGTACTTC.

This chain uses TRBV18 with TRBJ1-1; 7 nucleotides match TRBD1. There are 14 residues in the CDR3. Germline CDR1 reads KGHSH; CDR2 reads LQKENI. Germline trimming cut 1 base from V and 4 bases from J; bases unmatched to any gene: 3. The CDR3, as DNA: TGTGCCAGCTCACCACAGACAGGGTTCACTGAAGCTTTCTTT. Translated, it gives CASSPQTGFTEAFF.

The genes are TRBV5-6 and TRBJ2-7, with 7 bases identical to TRBD2. The CDR3 totals 14 residues. The V and J ends lost 7 bases and 0 bases, in that order; junction bases with no gene match: 7. Germline CDR1 reads SGHDT; CDR2 reads YYEEEE. CDR3 sequence (DNA): TGTGCCAGCCTCCCGGGCGGGAGCTCCTACGAGCAGTACTTC. It encodes CASLPGGSSYEQYF.

The chain links TRBV9 to TRBJ2-5; the D is unclear. There are 14 residues in the CDR3. Germline V gene lookup returns CDR1 SGDLS and CDR2 YYNGEE. V lost 0 bases, J lost 5 bases, and 11 bases lay in between. Here the CDR3 DNA reads TGTGCCAGCAGCGTAGGTCGATTTTTGGAGACCCAGTACTTC. Protein sequence: CASSVGRFLETQYF.

This chain uses TRBV5-6 with TRBJ2-2; D call uncertain. With 0 bases removed from V and 6 bases from J, the gap between germline ends came to 3 bases. The length of the CDR3 is 12 residues. From germline, CDR1 is SGHDT and CDR2 YYEEEE. The CDR3 loop is CASSLASGELFF. DNA of the CDR3: TGTGCCAGCAGCTTGGCGTCCGGGGAGCTGTTTTTT.

The V gene is TRBV15, the J gene TRBJ2-3, with a possible D match to TRBD1 (5 bases). The CDR3 sequence is 14 residues long. Trimming cost V 3 bases and J 4 bases, with 11 bases left between them. From germline, CDR1 is LNHNV and CDR2 YYDKDF (reference sequence). CDR3 in DNA: TGTGCCACCAGCAGTTTTTCAGGGCCAGATACGCAGTATTTT. It encodes CATSSFSGPDTQYF.

This chain connects TRBV5-1 to TRBJ2-1, with a tentative D call TRBD2 (6 bases). The V end lost 1 base, the J end lost 4 bases, and 12 bases lay between the germline ends. The CDR3 runs 15 residues. CDR1 SGHRS and CDR2 YFSETQ come from the germline V gene. The CDR3 region is CASSLWGTGYNEQFF. CDR3 nucleotides: TGCGCCAGCAGCTTGTGGGGGACTGGGTACAATGAGCAGTTCTTC.

V is TRBV2 and J is TRBJ2-7, with a possible D match to TRBD2 (5 bases). The CDR3 loop spans 14 amino acids. Germline lookup yields CDR1 SNHLY and CDR2 FYNNEI. V was shortened by 7 bases and J by 0 bases, with 13 bases between the two germline ends. CDR3 nucleotides: TGTGCCAGCAAAGCGGAGCCTGCCTCCTACGAGCAGTACTTC. This gives the protein CASKAEPASYEQYF. Full variable domain (outside the CDR3, taken from reference TRBV2 and TRBJ2-7): EPEVTQTPSHQVTQMGQEVILRCVPISNHLYFYWYRQILGQKVEFLVSFYNNEISEKSEIFDDQFSVERPDGSNFTLKIRSTKLEDSAMYFCASKAEPASYEQYFGPGTRLTVT.

This chain connects TRBV7-8 to TRBJ2-7; TRBD1 matches at 9 bases. Looked up from germline, CDR1 is SGHVS and CDR2 is FQNEAQ. V lost 5 bases to trimming and J lost 0 bases; unmatched junction nucleotides: 5. CDR3 size: 15 residues. The CDR3 DNA reads as TGTGCCAGCAGCCCAACAGGGGGCCACTCCTACGAGCAGTACTTC. It specifies CASSPTGGHSYEQYF. The full variable domain, completed using reference TRBV7-8 and TRBJ2-7, is GAGVSQSPRYKVAKRGQDVALRCDPISGHVSLFWYQQALGQGPEFLTYFQNEAQLDKSGLPSDRFFAERPEGSVSTLKIQRTQQEDSAVYLCASSPTGGHSYEQYFGPGTRLTVT.

This clone showed up just a few times. The CDR3 nucleotides are TGTGCCAGCAGTTTCAAACAGGGATTTTTCACTGAAGCTTTCTTT. This encodes CASSFKQGFFTEAFF. This chain links TRBV7-8 with TRBJ1-1, with a possible D match to TRBD1 (6 bases). The ends were cut back, 6 bases at V and 4 bases at J, with 18 bases in the middle. Germline loops: CDR1 SGHVS, CDR2 FQNEAQ. The CDR3 extends over 15 amino acids.

CDR3 DNA sequence: TGTGCCAGCAGTGCCCAAGCGGGGGGGGGAAAGACCCAGTACTTC. Protein sequence: CASSAQAGGGKTQYF. This chain connects TRBV6-6 to TRBJ2-5, with 10 bases identical to TRBD2. From germline, CDR1 is MNHNY and CDR2 SVGAGI (reference sequence). V shed 5 bases and J 6 bases; nucleotides not matched to a gene: 9. The CDR3 has 15 residues.

The V gene is TRBV10-2, the J gene TRBJ1-2, with D unresolved. Trimming pared 2 bases from V and 6 bases from J, leaving 13 bases between. The CDR3 runs to 14 residues. Germline V lookup: CDR1 WSHSY, CDR2 SAAADI. Here the CDR3 DNA reads TGCGCCAGCAGTGAGACCCAACGGGCAGATGGCTACACCTTC. Encoded protein: CASSETQRADGYTF.

This rearrangement joins TRBV25-1 to TRBJ1-4, with unresolved D. Trimming took 1 base from V and 5 from J, leaving 11 bases between them. Germline CDR1 reads MGHDK; CDR2 reads SYGVNS. This CDR3 has 15 residues. The CDR3 region is CASSESGGRNEKLFF. DNA for the CDR3: TGTGCCAGCAGTGAATCAGGAGGGAGGAATGAAAAACTGTTTTTT.

The gene calls are TRBV30 and TRBJ2-7; possibly TRBD2 for D (5 bases). Trimming cost V 6 bases and J 3 bases, with 18 bases left between them. The CDR3 is made up of 14 amino acids. Germline lookup yields CDR1 GTSNPN and CDR2 SVGIG (reference sequence). The CDR3 sequence is CACTRGYPGYEQYF. The CDR3 DNA is TGTGCCTGTACACGCGGGTATCCCGGCTACGAGCAGTACTTC.

The chain combines TRBV27 with TRBJ1-2; weak D call: TRBD1 (5 bases). Trimming cost V 4 bases and J 6 bases, with 9 bases left between them. Germline assignment: CDR1 MNHEY and CDR2 SMNVEV (reference sequence). CDR3 length: 12 amino acids. CDR3 in amino acids: CASSSPGNGYTF. The CDR3 DNA follows: TGTGCCAGCAGTTCGCCAGGGAATGGCTACACCTTC.

This clone was observed a few times. This chain's CDR3 is CASSQSARTDTQYF. For the CDR3, the DNA is TGCGCCAGCAGCCAATCCGCACGGACAGATACGCAGTATTTT. The chain is built from TRBV4-1 and TRBJ2-3, with D unresolved. CDR3 length equals 14 residues. CDR1 is MGHRA, CDR2 YSYEKL, per germline. V lost 2 bases and J lost 3, with 9 bases in between.

The rearrangement uses TRBV7-2 and TRBJ2-5; 7 nucleotides agree with TRBD1. Per germline, CDR1 SGHTA and CDR2 FQGNSA. V shed 6 bases and J 2 bases; nucleotides not matched to a gene: 3. The CDR3 totals 13 residues. The CDR3, as DNA: TGTGCCAGCAGGCCGGGACAGCAAGAGACCCAGTACTTC. This codes for CASRPGQQETQYF.

The V gene is TRBV6-5, the J gene TRBJ2-1; 11 nucleotides line up with TRBD2. Unmatched junction bases numbered 6, after V lost 7 bases and J lost 4 bases. The CDR3 is 15 residues long. Germline V gene lookup returns CDR1 MNHEY and CDR2 SVGAGI. The DNA of the CDR3 is TGTGCCAGCAACCCTAGCGGGGGGAGATACAATGAGCAGTTCTTC. It translates to CASNPSGGRYNEQFF.

This rearrangement joins TRBV5-5 to TRBJ2-1; no clear D. There are 13 residues in the CDR3. Germline values: CDR1 SGHKS, CDR2 YYEKEE (reference sequence). Trimming pared 8 bases from V and 4 bases from J, leaving 13 bases between. The CDR3 loop reads CASSQELYNEQFF. DNA of the CDR3: TGTGCCAGTTCCCAGGAATTGTACAATGAGCAGTTCTTC.

This clone occurred a few times. This chain connects TRBV10-3 to TRBJ1-1; unclear D gene. This CDR3 is built from 15 residues. Trimming stripped 6 bases from V and 1 base from J, with 15 bases between. Germline CDR1 ENHRY, CDR2 SYGVKD. The CDR3 DNA follows: TGTGCCATCAGCCTAAACGGTCCCAAGAACACTGAAGCTTTCTTT. Translated, it gives CAISLNGPKNTEAFF.

This chain links TRBV5-1 with TRBJ1-1; D not resolved. The CDR3 consists of 12 residues. The germline V gene has CDR1 SGHRS and CDR2 YFSETQ. V was cut by 4 bases and J by 3 bases, with 7 bases left in between. The DNA for the CDR3 is TGCGCCAGCAGCGAGGTCTACACTGAAGCTTTCTTT. Its translation: CASSEVYTEAFF.

The rearrangement links TRBV15 to TRBJ2-7; TRBD1 aligns across 7 bases. J lost 5 bases, V lost 5 bases, and 6 bases had no gene match. Per germline, CDR1 LNHNV and CDR2 YYDKDF (reference sequence). This CDR3 is 13 amino acids long. This CDR3 reads CATSQRQGHEQYF. The DNA for the CDR3 is TGTGCCACCAGCCAGAGACAGGGCCACGAGCAGTACTTC.

This clone was counted at least ten times. The gene calls are TRBV7-2 and TRBJ2-7; TRBD2 agrees at 13 bases. CDR3 length equals 14 residues. Trimming at V came to 5 bases and at J to 6 bases, leaving 4 bases not matched to a gene. Germline CDR1 SGHTA, CDR2 FQGNSA. CDR3 residues: CASSPRTSGGEQYF. The CDR3 DNA follows: TGTGCCAGCAGCCCGCGGACTAGCGGGGGCGAGCAGTACTTC.

This clone was seen once. This rearrangement joins TRBV30 to TRBJ1-6; TRBD1 agrees at 7 bases. The germline CDR1 and CDR2 sequences are GTSNPN and SVGIG (reference sequence). The CDR3 consists of 13 residues. The V and J ends lost 5 bases and 8 bases, in that order; junction bases with no gene match: 6. The CDR3 DNA follows: TGTGCCTGGGCGGCAGGGGGTTATTCACCCCTCCACTTT. Protein product: CAWAAGGYSPLHF.

Note on this clone: Other DNA sequences within the sample encode an identical CDR3. The rearrangement joins TRBV7-2 to TRBJ1-3; D remains ambiguous. V was pared by 3 bases and J by 4 bases, with 4 bases between. The CDR3 totals 12 residues. Germline V lookup: CDR1 SGHTA, CDR2 FQGNSA. CDR3: CASSFSGNTIYF. As DNA, the CDR3 is TGTGCCAGCAGCTTCTCAGGAAACACCATATATTTT.

The CDR3 bases are TGCAGCGTTAAAACAGGGCTCGTTTACAATGAGCAGTTCTTC. This codes for CSVKTGLVYNEQFF. This sequence joins TRBV29-1 and TRBJ2-1, with a tentative D call TRBD1 (6 bases). V dropped 5 bases and J dropped 4 bases, with 15 bases sitting between them. Germline loops: CDR1 SQVTM, CDR2 ANQGSEA. This CDR3 has 14 amino acids.

The chain carries TRBV6-1 and TRBJ2-6, with D hard to call. Looked up from germline, CDR1 is MNHNS and CDR2 is SASEGT. The CDR3 runs 13 residues. V lost 6 bases, J lost 2 bases, and 5 bases lay in between. CDR3 loop: CASSAPGANVLTF. The CDR3, as DNA: TGTGCCAGCAGCGCCCCTGGGGCCAACGTCCTGACTTTC.